This T cell receptor (beta chain) was found in a study of T cell repertoires in cytomegalovirus infection. Study-level information: Signatures in public TCR beta sequences pointed to both CMV infection and matching HLA type. Study results and caveats: Of the TCR beta families, the public ones yielded a cumulative frequency that identified carriers of CMV plus the relevant HLA. What dominated the ex vivo response were HLA-C-restricted CMV-specific TCR beta clonotypes.

Trimming shortened V by 5 bases and J by 5 bases, and 11 bases separated the two germline ends. The CDR3 spans 12 residues. Per germline, CDR1 DFQATT and CDR2 SNEGSKA (reference sequence). On this clonotype itself: Its antigen is unidentified.

TCRdb recomputed calls from the reads with MiXCR, one row per CDR3 protein. The repertoire has approximately 100,000 distinct CDR3 sequences, roughly a quarter of them found once; the top ten carry about 39%. The sample consisted of CD8+ T cells from PBMCs. The rearrangement uses TRBV20-1 and TRBJ2-3; D possibly corresponds to TRBD2 (6 bases). This receptor was taken from a human donor in good health (CMV status not recorded). Some clones in this sample may be carry-over from other donors' samples. CDR3 protein: CSARTRGDTQYF. CDR3 coding DNA: TGCAGTGCTCGGACGCGGGGAGATACGCAGTATTTT.